The 27 T cell receptor beta chains given below trace back to one sample, sequenced in a study of blood T cell repertoires in COVID-19. Here immunoSEQ multiplex PCR was the method, and the copy in TCRdb shows in-frame clones only, minus some. The sample holds about 130,000 clones, 70% to 85% seen once. Sequencing input: PBMCs or T cells enriched from blood (not recorded which). The receptor source for this set is a middle-aged man who had recovered from COVID-19.

This chain links TRBV7-2 with TRBJ1-5, with D perhaps TRBD1 (6 bases). V shed 4 bases and J shed 3 bases, with 10 bases lying between them. In germline, CDR1 is SGHTA, CDR2 FQGNSA. This CDR3 has 14 amino acids. CDR3: CASSSRGTNQPQHF. The CDR3 DNA reads TGTGCCAGCAGCTCAAGGGGGACCAATCAGCCCCAGCATTTT.

In this sample, this clone turned up a few times. V is TRBV28 and J is TRBJ1-5; 7 bases fit TRBD1. Germline V gene sequence: CDR1 MDHEN, CDR2 SYDVKM. CDR3 size: 13 residues. J gave up 7 bases and V 7 bases, and 7 bases lay outside the gene matches. This CDR3 is CASTITGAQPQHF. The CDR3 DNA sequence: TGTGCCAGCACCATAACAGGGGCACAGCCCCAGCATTTT.

This chain connects TRBV5-4 to TRBJ1-3, with TRBD1 matching over 7 bases. CDR1 and CDR2 (germline): SGHNT, YYREEE (reference sequence). CDR3 size: 14 residues. Trimming cost V 4 bases and J 4 bases; bases outside gene matches: 5. The CDR3 DNA sequence: TGTGCCAGCAGCCCAGGGACAGCCGGAAACACCATATATTTT. Translation: CASSPGTAGNTIYF.

The V gene is TRBV19, the J gene TRBJ2-7; 8 nucleotides agree with TRBD1. Germline V gene lookup returns CDR1 LNHDA and CDR2 SQIVND (reference sequence). The V segment lost 5 bases and the J segment 7 bases; nucleotides outside the gene matches: 19. There are 17 residues in the CDR3. This chain's CDR3 is CASSPKIPGQVLLEQYF. CDR3 DNA sequence: TGTGCCAGTAGTCCGAAAATACCGGGACAGGTTCTTTTGGAGCAGTACTTC.

The V gene is TRBV7-2, the J gene TRBJ2-5; 9 bases line up with TRBD1. Unmatched junction bases numbered 7, after V lost 3 bases and J lost 5 bases. The CDR3 covers 15 residues. Germline V gene data show CDR1 as SGHTA and CDR2 as FQGNSA. The CDR3 region is CASSFRAGQGETQYF. CDR3 sequence (DNA): TGTGCCAGCAGCTTTCGGGCAGGACAGGGGGAGACCCAGTACTTC.

CDR3 in amino acids: CASSESVASYEQYF. The CDR3 DNA reads TGTGCCAGCAGTGAATCAGTAGCCTCCTACGAGCAGTACTTC. The gene calls are TRBV2 and TRBJ2-7; D remains unclear. Per germline, CDR1 SNHLY and CDR2 FYNNEI. The ends were cut back, 2 bases at V and 0 bases at J, with 8 bases in the middle. The CDR3 sequence is 14 residues long.

The genes are TRBV5-1 and TRBJ1-2; TRBD1 matches at 8 bases. The CDR3 loop spans 13 amino acids. The V and J ends lost 3 bases and 4 bases, in that order; junction bases with no gene match: 2. Germline assignment: CDR1 SGHRS and CDR2 YFSETQ. Here the CDR3 DNA reads TGCGCCAGCAGCTCGGGACAGGCCTATGGCTACACCTTC. Translating gives CASSSGQAYGYTF.

This rearrangement joins TRBV28 to TRBJ1-3; D is perhaps TRBD1 (6 bases). The V end lost 5 bases, the J end lost 11 bases, and 13 bases lay between the germline ends. This CDR3 is built from 12 residues. CDR1 MDHEN and CDR2 SYDVKM come from the germline V gene. The CDR3: CASSGQYLSIYF. The DNA for the CDR3 is TGTGCCAGCAGTGGACAGTACCTCTCCATATATTTT.

The CDR3 region is CASIPDSGNTIYF. CDR3 in DNA: TGTGCCAGCATCCCAGACTCTGGAAACACCATATATTTT. This chain joins TRBV12-3 or TRBV12-4 and TRBJ1-3; D not certain. V lost 7 bases, J lost 0 bases, and 7 bases lay in between. CDR3 size: 13 residues.

The V and J genes are TRBV29-1 and TRBJ2-5, with 9 positions matching TRBD1. The CDR3 loop spans 13 amino acids. Unmatched junction bases numbered 6, after V lost 5 bases and J lost 5 bases. Germline CDR1 and CDR2: SQVTM and ANQGSEA. CDR3 residues: CSVRPGQGETQYF. CDR3 bases: TGCAGCGTTCGGCCTGGACAGGGGGAGACCCAGTACTTC.

This clone was picked up one time. The rearrangement uses TRBV19 and TRBJ2-3, with D unclear. Germline values: CDR1 LNHDA, CDR2 SQIVND (reference sequence). V was clipped by 4 bases and J by 2 bases, with 13 bases between them. The CDR3 loop spans 15 amino acids. The CDR3 region is CASSNSPNPTDTQYF. CDR3 in DNA: TGTGCCAGTAGTAACTCCCCTAACCCCACAGATACGCAGTATTTT.

The chain recombines TRBV5-4 with TRBJ2-6, with 10 bases matching TRBD1. The junction had 7 bases not matched to a gene; V was cut back by 4 bases and J by 3 bases. The CDR3 sequence is 17 residues long. The germline V gene encodes CDR1 SGHNT and CDR2 YYREEE (reference sequence). CDR3 nucleotide sequence: TGTGCCAGCAGCGTGCCCGGGACAGGGGTTGGGGCCAACGTCCTGACTTTC. Its translation: CASSVPGTGVGANVLTF. Full variable domain (outside the CDR3, taken from reference TRBV5-4 and TRBJ2-6): ETGVTQSPTHLIKTRGQQVTLRCSSQSGHNTVSWYQQALGQGPQFIFQYYREEENGRGNFPPRFSGLQFPNYSSELNVNALELDDSALYLCASSVPGTGVGANVLTFGAGSRLTVL.

The rearrangement joins TRBV19 to TRBJ2-5; D is perhaps TRBD2 (6 bases). Trimming shortened V by 7 bases and J by 4 bases, and 16 bases separated the two germline ends. The CDR3 length is 14 residues. Germline values: CDR1 LNHDA, CDR2 SQIVND (reference sequence). This CDR3 reads CASTHGGAGETQYF. CDR3 nucleotide sequence: TGTGCCAGTACCCATGGAGGGGCGGGAGAGACCCAGTACTTC.

This clone was counted many times. V usage is TRBV4-1 and J usage is TRBJ2-5, with TRBD2 as a possible D gene (5 bases). Germline V gene sequence: CDR1 MGHRA, CDR2 YSYEKL. Trimming stripped 0 bases from V and 0 bases from J, with 14 bases between. The CDR3 covers 17 residues. The CDR3 nucleotides read TGCGCCAGCAGCCAAGACCGAGGGTATTCGGACCAAGAGACCCAGTACTTC. Amino acid sequence: CASSQDRGYSDQETQYF.

This chain joins TRBV2 and TRBJ1-5; TRBD1 matches 7 bases. Germline lookup yields CDR1 SNHLY and CDR2 FYNNEI. V lost 4 bases and J lost 0; bases outside the gene matches: 6. The CDR3 contains 16 residues. In nucleotides, the CDR3 is TGTGCCAGCAGTGCCCGGACAGGATCTAGCAATCAGCCCCAGCATTTT. Protein: CASSARTGSSNQPQHF.

The rearrangement joins TRBV4-1 to TRBJ1-1, with D unclear. The CDR3 has 13 amino acids. Germline loops: CDR1 MGHRA, CDR2 YSYEKL. The V end was cut by 6 bases, the J end by 2 bases, with 10 bases between. DNA of the CDR3: TGCGCCAGCAGGTCGGTAGCTAACACTGAAGCTTTCTTT. Protein sequence: CASRSVANTEAFF.

This chain's CDR3 is CASSRGHRTEAFF. CDR3 bases: TGTGCCAGCAGTCGGGGTCATCGCACTGAAGCTTTCTTT. The chain joins TRBV6-5 to TRBJ1-1, with D hard to call. Trimming removed 5 bases at V and 4 bases at J, with 11 bases between. The CDR3 is 13 amino acids. Germline V CDR1 and CDR2: MNHEY, SVGAGI.

This chain joins TRBV23-1 and TRBJ1-5; D might be TRBD1 (6 bases). TRBV23-1 is given ORF status, its function remaining uncertain. V was clipped by 3 bases and J by 2 bases, with 11 bases between them. CDR3 length: 15 amino acids. Written as DNA, the CDR3 is TGCGCCAGCAGTCAGGGGGCGCGTGGCAATCAGCCCCAGCATTTT. This codes for CASSQGARGNQPQHF.

This clone has a single count. This chain uses TRBV12-3 or TRBV12-4 with TRBJ2-5; D possibly corresponds to TRBD2 (5 bases). This CDR3 has 11 residues. V gave up 4 bases and J gave up 9 bases, with 9 bases separating them. This chain's CDR3 is CASSSTGAQYF. CDR3 DNA: TGTGCCAGCAGTTCCACCGGGGCCCAGTACTTC.

This chain joins TRBV18 and TRBJ1-2; D gene ambiguous. Germline lookup yields CDR1 KGHSH and CDR2 LQKENI. This CDR3 is built from 14 residues. V was clipped by 4 bases and J by 4 bases, with 13 bases between them. The CDR3, as DNA: TGTGCCAGCTCACTTGAGGCGAGTTCCTATGGCTACACCTTC. Encoded protein: CASSLEASSYGYTF.

Here the CDR3 reads CASSQYPDSYEQYF. The CDR3, as DNA: TGCGCCAGCAGTCAATACCCGGACAGCTACGAGCAGTACTTC. The V gene is TRBV23-1, the J gene TRBJ2-7; a weak D match, TRBD1 (6 bases). TRBV23-1 is identified as an open reading frame with a role that is uncertain. The ends were cut back, 1 base at V and 3 bases at J, with 10 bases in the middle. The CDR3 is made up of 14 amino acids.

The V gene is TRBV7-3, the J gene TRBJ2-7, with a possible D match to TRBD1 (6 bases). Germline CDR1 is SGHTA and CDR2 is FQGTGA. The CDR3 contains 14 residues. V was shortened by 2 bases and J by 2 bases, with 10 bases between the two germline ends. The CDR3 loop is CASSLRQVPYEQYF. CDR3 in DNA: TGTGCCAGCAGCTTACGACAGGTTCCCTACGAGCAGTACTTC.

This clone was seen just once. V and J are TRBV28 and TRBJ2-3, with 11 bases lining up with TRBD2. The J segment lost 2 bases and the V segment lost 5 bases, leaving 12 bases of the junction unmatched. The length of the CDR3 is 18 residues. Germline lookup yields CDR1 MDHEN and CDR2 SYDVKM. CDR3 in amino acids: CASSGESSGGFPTDTQYF. In nucleotides, the CDR3 is TGTGCCAGCAGTGGGGAATCTAGCGGGGGGTTCCCCACAGATACGCAGTATTTT.

The CDR3 sequence is CASSRGRVTGMNTEAFF. The CDR3 DNA is TGTGCCAGCAGCAGGGGCAGGGTCACAGGGATGAACACTGAAGCTTTCTTT. The gene calls are TRBV7-2 and TRBJ1-1; perhaps TRBD1 as D (6 bases). Germline-derived CDR1 and CDR2 are SGHTA and FQGNSA. The CDR3 sequence is 17 residues long. V lost 5 bases to trimming and J lost 0 bases, with 19 bases between them.

The gene calls are TRBV7-9 and TRBJ2-2; 7 bases align to TRBD1. Germline CDR1 reads SEHNR; CDR2 reads FQNEAQ (reference sequence). V lost 8 bases, J lost 0 bases, and 6 bases stayed unmatched. This CDR3 is built from 15 residues. CDR3 nucleotides: TGTGCCAGCGACTTCGGGACAGCGAACACCGGGGAGCTGTTTTTT. The encoded protein is CASDFGTANTGELFF.

In its sample, this clone was seen once. The gene calls are TRBV5-1 and TRBJ1-1; possibly TRBD1 for D (6 bases). This CDR3 contains 14 residues. Trimming left V 2 bases short and J 0 bases short, with 8 bases between. Germline V gene data show CDR1 as SGHRS and CDR2 as YFSETQ. Written as DNA, the CDR3 is TGCGCCAGCAGCTTCGGACAGTTGAACACTGAAGCTTTCTTT. It specifies CASSFGQLNTEAFF.

The chain links TRBV7-9 to TRBJ1-2; D is perhaps TRBD1 (6 bases). The CDR3 has 13 residues. Per the germline V gene, CDR1 is SEHNR and CDR2 is FQNEAQ (reference sequence). The V end lost 1 base, the J end lost 7 bases, and 10 bases lay between the germline ends. CDR3 sequence: CASSLGGQFGYTF. CDR3 DNA sequence: TGTGCCAGCAGCTTAGGGGGACAATTTGGCTACACCTTC. Full variable domain (rest looked up from reference TRBV7-9 and TRBJ1-2): DTGVSQNPRHKITKRGQNVTFRCDPISEHNRLYWYRQTLGQGPEFLTYFQNEAQLEKSRLLSDRFSAERPKGSFSTLEIQRTEQGDSAMYLCASSLGGQFGYTFGSGTRLTVV.